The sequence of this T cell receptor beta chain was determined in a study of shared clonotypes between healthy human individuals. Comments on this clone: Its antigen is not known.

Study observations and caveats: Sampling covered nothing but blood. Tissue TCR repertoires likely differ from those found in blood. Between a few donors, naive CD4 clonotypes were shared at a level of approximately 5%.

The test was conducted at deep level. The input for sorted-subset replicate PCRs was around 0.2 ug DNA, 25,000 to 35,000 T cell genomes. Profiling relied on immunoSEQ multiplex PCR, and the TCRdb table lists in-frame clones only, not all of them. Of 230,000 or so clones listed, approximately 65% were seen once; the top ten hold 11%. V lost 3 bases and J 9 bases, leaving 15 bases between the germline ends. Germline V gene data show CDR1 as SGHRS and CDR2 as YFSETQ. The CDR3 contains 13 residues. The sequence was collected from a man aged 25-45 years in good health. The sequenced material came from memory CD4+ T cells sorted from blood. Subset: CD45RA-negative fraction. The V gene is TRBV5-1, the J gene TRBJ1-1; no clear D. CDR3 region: CASSSDLNTKAFF. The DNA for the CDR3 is TGCGCCAGCAGCTCAGACCTTAATACGAAAGCTTTCTTT.